A single sample gave rise to the 11 T cell receptor beta chains below, sequenced in a study of T cell responses to AZD1222 COVID-19 vaccine (dated by TCRdb to about 2021). The sample's time point label, in plain terms: baseline before first vaccination. Libraries came from the immunoSEQ multiplex PCR assay. As stored in TCRdb, this immuneACCESS dataset retains in-frame rearrangements with V and J assigned. A fraction of the clones does not appear; measured against another copy, unresolved V genes explain less than half of the discrepancy, and the remainder lacks a known reason. Counted in this sample were about 140,000 clones; roughly 92% of them appeared once. Around 1.5% of the sample rests with the top ten. Sequencing used peripheral blood, obtained on day 0 of AZD1222 vaccination. These receptors all come from an adult in good health.

The V gene is TRBV5-1, the J gene TRBJ1-2; no clear D gene. The CDR3 runs to 13 residues. Germline CDR1 reads SGHRS; CDR2 reads YFSETQ. V dropped 0 bases and J dropped 8 bases, with 11 bases sitting between them. This chain's CDR3 is CASSLDPGWGYTF. The CDR3, as DNA: TGCGCCAGCAGCTTGGATCCCGGCTGGGGCTACACCTTC.

The rearrangement links TRBV10-2 to TRBJ1-2; the D is unclear. The CDR3 has 16 amino acids. Germline values: CDR1 WSHSY, CDR2 SAAADI. Trimming removed 4 bases from V and 5 bases from J, with 20 bases in between. CDR3 coding DNA: TGCGCCAGCAGTGGAGTGAACCAGATCGGGCCTTATGGCTACACCTTC. Protein sequence: CASSGVNQIGPYGYTF.

The chain links TRBV7-9 to TRBJ2-1, with TRBD2 identical over 8 bases. J lost 9 bases, V lost 3 bases, and 7 bases had no gene match. The germline V gene encodes CDR1 SEHNR and CDR2 FQNEAQ (reference sequence). There are 14 residues in the CDR3. The DNA for the CDR3 is TGTGCCAGCAGCTTTCGCGGCGGGAGGATTGAGCAGTTCTTC. Protein product: CASSFRGGRIEQFF.

The chain links TRBV5-1 to TRBJ1-1, with a tentative D call TRBD1 (6 bases). In germline, CDR1 is SGHRS, CDR2 YFSETQ. V dropped 6 bases and J dropped 5 bases, with 17 bases sitting between them. The CDR3 covers 14 residues. The CDR3 region has the DNA TGCGCCAGCATCACGGGTCCGGGGGCGACTGAAGCTTTCTTT. Protein sequence: CASITGPGATEAFF.

This chain connects TRBV2 to TRBJ2-7; a weak D match, TRBD2 (6 bases). V lost 6 bases, J lost 3 bases, and 18 bases lay in between. This CDR3 spans 15 amino acids. From germline, CDR1 is SNHLY and CDR2 FYNNEI. The CDR3 DNA follows: TGTGCCAGCAGGGGCGGTAGCGGAACCCACTACGAGCAGTACTTC. Its protein is CASRGGSGTHYEQYF. Looking up the rest from reference TRBV2 and TRBJ2-7 gives the full variable domain: EPEVTQTPSHQVTQMGQEVILRCVPISNHLYFYWYRQILGQKVEFLVSFYNNEISEKSEIFDDQFSVERPDGSNFTLKIRSTKLEDSAMYFCASRGGSGTHYEQYFGPGTRLTVT.

This clone is a singleton in its sample. The genes are TRBV24-1 and TRBJ1-5; 8 nucleotides line up with TRBD1. V trimming: 2 bases; J trimming: 13 bases; junction bases outside the gene matches: 12. Germline CDR1 reads KGHDR; CDR2 reads SFDVKD. This CDR3 has 15 residues. The CDR3 loop is CATSDSGQVRPEQHF. The CDR3 DNA is TGTGCCACCAGTGATTCGGGACAGGTTCGTCCTGAGCAGCATTTT.

The chain links TRBV5-5 to TRBJ1-2; D gene ambiguous. The germline CDR1 and CDR2 sequences are SGHKS and YYEKEE (reference sequence). Trimming shortened V by 6 bases and J by 4 bases, and 10 bases separated the two germline ends. This CDR3 has 12 amino acids. The CDR3 DNA reads as TGTGCCAGCACCCCCGGAGGCTATGGCTACACCTTC. Translated, it gives CASTPGGYGYTF.

The chain carries TRBV9 and TRBJ2-6; D is uncertain. From germline, CDR1 is SGDLS and CDR2 YYNGEE. The CDR3 sequence is 17 residues long. V lost 2 bases and J lost 0, with 12 bases in between. CDR3 DNA: TGTGCCAGCAGCGTCGGTCCGTGGACCTCTGGGGCCAACGTCCTGACTTTC. Its translation is CASSVGPWTSGANVLTF. The full variable domain, in which reference TRBV9 and TRBJ2-6 provide the parts outside the CDR3, is DSGVTQTPKHLITATGQRVTLRCSPRSGDLSVYWYQQSLDQGLQFLIQYYNGEERAKGNILERFSAQQFPDLHSELNLSSLELGDSALYFCASSVGPWTSGANVLTFGAGSRLTVL.

The chain employs TRBV19 and TRBJ2-1, with TRBD2 as a possible D gene (6 bases). CDR3 length: 15 residues. Germline CDR1 LNHDA, CDR2 SQIVND (reference sequence). V shed 1 base and J shed 2 bases, with 9 bases lying between them. CDR3 in amino acids: CASSIGLVPYNEQFF. CDR3 bases: TGTGCCAGTAGTATAGGACTAGTCCCCTACAATGAGCAGTTCTTC.

V and J are TRBV5-1 and TRBJ2-3; 8 nucleotides align to TRBD2. V lost 4 bases and J lost 4; bases outside the gene matches: 8. The germline CDR1 and CDR2 sequences are SGHRS and YFSETQ. The CDR3 loop spans 15 amino acids. The CDR3 loop is CASSTTSAGADTQYF. In nucleotides, the CDR3 is TGCGCCAGCAGCACGACTAGCGCCGGGGCAGATACGCAGTATTTT.

This sequence joins TRBV5-1 and TRBJ1-3; 7 bases agree with TRBD1. Germline trimming cut 4 bases from V and 3 bases from J; bases unmatched to any gene: 16. The CDR3 is 18 residues long. The V gene's germline CDR1 is SGHRS and CDR2 YFSETQ. DNA for the CDR3: TGCGCCAGCAGCCTCGGACCTACCAGGGGGGAGGATGGAAACACCATATATTTT. It is translated as CASSLGPTRGEDGNTIYF.